This T cell receptor (beta chain) was obtained from a study of cytomegalovirus exposure and HLA in healthy donors. Profiling relied on immunoSEQ multiplex PCR, and the TCRdb table lists in-frame clones only, not all of them. In the table there are about 100,000 clones, over 85% of which are singletons. The CDR3 has 12 amino acids. Per the germline V gene, CDR1 is LNHDA and CDR2 is SQIVND (reference sequence). The trim removed 4 bases at V and 6 bases at J, leaving 2 bases unmatched. Specimen: PBMCs. The chain uses TRBV19 and TRBJ1-2; 7 bases agree with TRBD1. The receptor was isolated from a woman aged 18-29 years in good health and CMV-seronegative. The CDR3, as DNA: TGTGCCAGTAGTAGGCAGGGGGATGGCTACACCTTC. It translates to CASSRQGDGYTF.